The 29 T cell receptor beta chains reported below all come from one sample, sequenced in a study of cytomegalovirus exposure and HLA in healthy donors. Both 60 Vbeta primers and 13 Jbeta primers went into the PCR. The protocol was immunoSEQ multiplex PCR, while the TCRdb copy is restricted to in-frame clones and leaves out a portion. The data show over 110,000 clones, almost 80% seen once. Specimen: PBMCs. The receptors shown here come from a man younger than 35 in good health and CMV-seronegative.

The rearrangement uses TRBV9 and TRBJ2-6; 9 positions match TRBD1. The CDR3 consists of 17 residues. The germline CDR1 and CDR2 sequences are SGDLS and YYNGEE. The junction had 6 bases not matched to a gene; V was cut back by 3 bases and J by 2 bases. The CDR3 DNA follows: TGTGCCAGCAGCGGAGACAGGGGGGTGCCTGGGGCCAACGTCCTGACTTTC. Translated: CASSGDRGVPGANVLTF.

This chain joins TRBV6-5 and TRBJ1-3; D is unresolved. V was cut by 6 bases and J by 2 bases, with 14 bases left in between. The germline gives CDR1 MNHEY, CDR2 SVGAGI. The CDR3 spans 15 residues. The CDR3 sequence is CASSPLGGTGNTIYF. Here the CDR3 DNA reads TGTGCCAGCAGCCCATTGGGAGGGACTGGAAACACCATATATTTT.

The J gene is TRBJ1-1, the V gene TRBV6-6; perhaps TRBD1 as D (6 bases). The V gene's germline CDR1 is MNHNY and CDR2 SVGAGI (reference sequence). The ends were cut back, 6 bases at V and 7 bases at J, with 15 bases in the middle. The CDR3 extends over 13 amino acids. The CDR3 spells CASRQNRGGEAFF. The DNA of the CDR3 is TGTGCCAGCAGGCAGAACCGAGGGGGTGAAGCTTTCTTT.

This clone is a singleton in its sample. The chain links TRBV6-5 to TRBJ2-7; D gene uncertain. Germline V CDR1 and CDR2: MNHEY, SVGAGI. The CDR3 loop spans 12 amino acids. The V end was cut by 5 bases, the J end by 2 bases, with 7 bases between. DNA of the CDR3: TGTGCCAGCAGTGCGTCTCCCTACGAGCAGTACTTC. This codes for CASSASPYEQYF.

This chain uses TRBV5-1 with TRBJ2-1; the D is unclear. The CDR3 is 11 residues long. Germline V gene data show CDR1 as SGHRS and CDR2 as YFSETQ. Trimming took 5 bases from V and 10 from J, leaving 10 bases between them. The CDR3 DNA follows: TGCGCCAGCAGTCTTCTAGGAGAGCAGTTCTTC. Its translation is CASSLLGEQFF. The variable domain in full, completed from reference TRBV5-1 and TRBJ2-1, reads KAGVTQTPRYLIKTRGQQVTLSCSPISGHRSVSWYQQTPGQGLQFLFEYFSETQRNKGNFPGRFSGRQFSNSRSEMNVSTLELGDSALYLCASSLLGEQFFGPGTRLTVL.

CDR3 nucleotide sequence: TGTGCCAGCAGCTTGAGAATCCGGGATCAGCCCCAGCATTTT. This codes for CASSLRIRDQPQHF. The chain is built from TRBV5-8 and TRBJ1-5; D uncertain. With 1 base removed from V and 5 bases from J, the gap between germline ends came to 10 bases. The CDR3 is 14 amino acids. Germline-derived CDR1 and CDR2 are SGHTS and YDEGEE.

The rearrangement uses TRBV27 and TRBJ2-1; 11 nucleotides align to TRBD1. The CDR3 contains 15 residues. CDR1 is MNHEY, CDR2 SMNVEV, per germline (reference sequence). J gave up 6 bases and V 2 bases, and 3 bases lay outside the gene matches. The CDR3: CASSLQGTGGNEQFF. The CDR3 DNA follows: TGTGCCAGCAGTTTACAAGGGACAGGGGGCAATGAGCAGTTCTTC.

The chain has TRBV11-3 and TRBJ2-1, with 11 nucleotides matching TRBD2. The CDR3 covers 15 residues. Trimming cost V 0 bases and J 8 bases; bases outside gene matches: 3. Germline assignment: CDR1 SGHNT and CDR2 YENEEA. The CDR3 DNA reads TGTGCCAGCAGCTTAGATAGCGGGGGGGCCGATGAGCAGTTCTTC. Residues: CASSLDSGGADEQFF.

The chain carries TRBV19 and TRBJ2-7; a weak D match, TRBD1 (7 bases). Germline V CDR1 and CDR2: LNHDA, SQIVND (reference sequence). The CDR3 consists of 16 residues. Trimming cost V 3 bases and J 6 bases, with 21 bases left between them. In DNA form, the CDR3 reads TGTGCCAGTAGTATTCAGGGGGGCGGAAATCTACTCGAGCAGTACTTC. This sequence encodes CASSIQGGGNLLEQYF.

The chain has TRBV29-1 and TRBJ2-5; a possible D gene is TRBD2 (5 bases). Between the trimmed V and J ends, which lost 0 bases and 7 bases, there was a span of 9 bases. This CDR3 region has 12 residues. The germline V gene has CDR1 SQVTM and CDR2 ANQGSEA. The chain's CDR3 is CSVEDLEGTQYF. DNA of the CDR3: TGCAGCGTTGAAGATCTCGAGGGGACCCAGTACTTC.

To note about this clone: At one end, the junction sequence differs from germline, possibly due to a read error. The J gene is TRBJ1-3, the V gene TRBV11-2; the match to TRBD1 covers 7 bases. This CDR3 is built from 14 residues. Per the germline V gene, CDR1 is SGHAT and CDR2 is FQNNGV. The CDR3 is CVSSSLQGRNTIYF. The CDR3 DNA is TGTGTCAGCAGCTCCCTACAGGGGAGAAACACCATATATTTT.

The J gene is TRBJ1-2, the V gene TRBV18; D is perhaps TRBD1 (6 bases). Looked up from germline, CDR1 is KGHSH and CDR2 is LQKENI. V was trimmed by 3 bases and J by 0 bases, leaving 17 bases between them. The CDR3 spans 17 residues. CDR3 nucleotide sequence: TGTGCCAGCTCACCCACAATAACGGGGACAACTAACTATGGCTACACCTTC. It yields the protein CASSPTITGTTNYGYTF.

The chain is built from TRBV4-3 and TRBJ2-7; D is ambiguous. This CDR3 comprises 15 residues. V gave up 0 bases and J gave up 1 base, with 10 bases separating them. The germline CDR1 and CDR2 sequences are LGHNA and YSLEER. The CDR3 bases are TGCGCCAGCAGCCAAGACCCAGGTTTTTCCTACGAGCAGTACTTC. It translates to CASSQDPGFSYEQYF.

The chain employs TRBV5-8 and TRBJ1-6; D is ambiguous. Germline V gene sequence: CDR1 SGHTS, CDR2 YDEGEE. Trimming took 4 bases from V and 6 from J, leaving 14 bases between them. There are 15 residues in the CDR3. The chain's CDR3 is CASSPRVFRNSPLHF. The CDR3 DNA sequence: TGTGCCAGCAGCCCTCGCGTATTTCGTAATTCACCCCTCCACTTT.

The chain employs TRBV6-6 and TRBJ2-5; the D gene is possibly TRBD1 (5 bases). Germline V lookup: CDR1 MNHNY, CDR2 SVGAGI (reference sequence). V was pared by 5 bases and J by 4 bases, with 14 bases between. The CDR3 runs to 14 residues. As DNA, the CDR3 is TGTGCCAGCAGTCCCCAGGGCGGCCGAGAGACCCAGTACTTC. Its protein product is CASSPQGGRETQYF.

Comments on this clone: A junction boundary mismatches the germline segment, possibly from a read error. V and J are TRBV7-9 and TRBJ2-1, with D possibly TRBD1 on 7 matching bases. The V gene's germline CDR1 is SEHNR and CDR2 FQNEAQ (reference sequence). This CDR3 comprises 16 residues. The CDR3, as DNA: TGTTCCAGCAGCTTAATCGCGGGACAGTCCTACAATGAGCAGTTCTTC. It specifies CSSSLIAGQSYNEQFF.

This chain connects TRBV6-6 to TRBJ1-5, with D unresolved. The CDR3 is 14 amino acids. V was cut by 8 bases and J by 0 bases, with 11 bases left in between. Germline CDR1 and CDR2: MNHNY and SVGAGI (reference sequence). DNA of the CDR3: TGTGCCAGCCATGACTTTGGTAGCAATCAGCCCCAGCATTTT. This encodes CASHDFGSNQPQHF.

CDR3 residues: CASSAYPGTGAYEQYF. In DNA form, the CDR3 reads TGTGCCAGCAGTGCCTACCCCGGGACAGGGGCCTACGAGCAGTACTTC. V is TRBV25-1 and J is TRBJ2-7; the match to TRBD1 covers 10 bases. The CDR3 is 16 residues long. Unmatched junction bases numbered 8, after V lost 4 bases and J lost 2 bases. The germline CDR1 and CDR2 sequences are MGHDK and SYGVNS.

The rearrangement joins TRBV7-9 to TRBJ2-3, with 10 bases lining up with TRBD2. This CDR3 is built from 15 residues. Trimming cost V 3 bases and J 3 bases; bases outside gene matches: 3. Germline loops: CDR1 SEHNR, CDR2 FQNEAQ (reference sequence). CDR3 region: CASSFRGLATDTQYF. CDR3 nucleotide sequence: TGTGCCAGCAGCTTTAGGGGACTAGCGACAGATACGCAGTATTTT. Variable domain in full (rest from reference TRBV7-9 and TRBJ2-3): DTGVSQNPRHKITKRGQNVTFRCDPISEHNRLYWYRQTLGQGPEFLTYFQNEAQLEKSRLLSDRFSAERPKGSFSTLEIQRTEQGDSAMYLCASSFRGLATDTQYFGPGTRLTVL.

Written as DNA, the CDR3 is TGTGCCAGCTCCTCGGACAGGGAAGAGACCCAGTACTTC. Protein: CASSSDREETQYF. The rearrangement links TRBV18 to TRBJ2-5; 8 bases match TRBD1. CDR1 and CDR2 (germline): KGHSH, LQKENI. There are 13 residues in the CDR3. Trimming took 6 bases from V and 3 from J; bases not matched to a gene: 3.

The rearrangement uses TRBV19 and TRBJ1-2; 8 bases match TRBD1. The V and J ends lost 10 bases and 2 bases, in that order; junction bases with no gene match: 9. Germline V gene lookup returns CDR1 LNHDA and CDR2 SQIVND (reference sequence). This CDR3 comprises 14 residues. DNA for the CDR3: TGTGCCACCCAAGACAGGGGCGGGAACTATGGCTACACCTTC. Protein product: CATQDRGGNYGYTF.

V and J are TRBV30 and TRBJ1-3, with a tentative D call TRBD1 (6 bases). The germline gives CDR1 GTSNPN, CDR2 SVGIG (reference sequence). Trimming cost V 3 bases and J 0 bases, with 15 bases left between them. The CDR3 extends over 16 amino acids. The CDR3 sequence: CAWSFHQGFSGNTIYF. DNA for the CDR3: TGTGCCTGGAGCTTCCACCAGGGGTTCTCTGGAAACACCATATATTTT.

As to this clone: This specimen includes other DNA sequences encoding the same CDR3. V gene TRBV9 combines with J gene TRBJ2-3, with 7 nucleotides matching TRBD2. The CDR3 runs to 14 residues. After removal of 4 bases from V and 2 bases from J, the junction contained 4 bases not matched to a gene. Looked up from germline, CDR1 is SGDLS and CDR2 is YYNGEE. The CDR3 DNA is TGTGCCAGCAGCTTTCGGGACTACACAGATACGCAGTATTTT. This codes for CASSFRDYTDTQYF.

The gene calls are TRBV29-1 and TRBJ1-1, with D unclear. This CDR3 comprises 12 residues. Germline assignment: CDR1 SQVTM and CDR2 ANQGSEA. Trimming removed 6 bases from V and 6 bases from J, with 14 bases in between. In DNA, the CDR3 is TGCAGCGTGGAGACCCGAGAGGCTGAAGCTTTCTTT. Its translation: CSVETREAEAFF. Together with reference TRBV29-1 and TRBJ1-1, the CDR3 gives the full variable domain: SAVISQKPSRDICQRGTSLTIQCQVDSQVTMMFWYRQQPGQSLTLIATANQGSEATYESGFVIDKFPISRPNLTFSTLTVSNMSPEDSSIYLCSVETREAEAFFGQGTRLTVV.

The gene calls are TRBV19 and TRBJ1-5; D unclear. Germline V lookup: CDR1 LNHDA, CDR2 SQIVND (reference sequence). This CDR3 is 13 amino acids long. Deletions cut 5 bases from V and 4 bases from J, with 9 bases between. In DNA form, the CDR3 reads TGTGCCAGTAGTCCTGACACGAATCAGCCCCAGCATTTT. Encoded protein: CASSPDTNQPQHF.

The rearrangement uses TRBV7-6 and TRBJ1-5; D is unresolved. Germline V CDR1 and CDR2: SGHVS, FNYEAQ. V was cut by 1 base and J by 6 bases, with 7 bases left in between. The CDR3 has 13 amino acids. The CDR3 nucleotides read TGTGCCAGCAGCTTAGGTGACTTTCAGCCCCAGCATTTT. It yields the protein CASSLGDFQPQHF.

The V gene is TRBV10-3, the J gene TRBJ1-6, with a possible D match to TRBD1 (6 bases). This CDR3 comprises 14 residues. V lost 4 bases and J lost 13, with 17 bases in between. Germline lookup yields CDR1 ENHRY and CDR2 SYGVKD. In nucleotides, the CDR3 is TGTGCCATCAGTGGGGGGCTCCCGGGGTGGCCCCTCCACTTT. Protein: CAISGGLPGWPLHF.

This chain connects TRBV27 to TRBJ2-7; tentative D call: TRBD1 (6 bases). The CDR3 loop spans 14 amino acids. CDR1 and CDR2 (germline): MNHEY, SMNVEV (reference sequence). Trimming removed 3 bases at V and 4 bases at J, with 13 bases between. CDR3: CASSFAPDSYEQYF. The CDR3 bases are TGTGCCAGCAGTTTCGCCCCGGACAGTTACGAGCAGTACTTC.

This sequence joins TRBV5-1 and TRBJ2-5, with 7 bases identical to TRBD2. CDR3 length: 15 amino acids. After removal of 3 bases from V and 2 bases from J, the junction contained 7 bases not matched to a gene. Germline V lookup: CDR1 SGHRS, CDR2 YFSETQ. CDR3 DNA sequence: TGCGCCAGCAGCTGGGGGGGTGGAGTTCAAGAGACCCAGTACTTC. This encodes CASSWGGGVQETQYF.